This T cell receptor beta chain was sequenced for a study of blood T cell repertoires in COVID-19. Trimming removed 8 bases at V and 4 bases at J, with 11 bases between. This CDR3 region has 12 residues. The germline CDR1 and CDR2 sequences are MNHEY and SVGAGI. Some clones are missing from TCRdb's copy, which holds only in-frame ones; the method was immunoSEQ multiplex PCR. The repertoire holds some 110,000 clones, with approximately 83% as singletons. The sample consisted of peripheral blood. The receptor was isolated from a woman in her 70s with acute or convalescent COVID-19. The gene calls are TRBV6-5 and TRBJ1-1, with D unclear. CDR3 residues: CASGSAGTEAFF. The CDR3 nucleotides are TGTGCCAGCGGGAGTGCGGGCACTGAAGCTTTCTTT.